Each of the 30 T cell receptor beta chains below was sequenced from the same sample in a study of cytomegalovirus exposure and HLA in healthy donors. Primers: 60 Vbeta forward and 13 Jbeta reverse. Sequenced by immunoSEQ multiplex PCR; TCRdb stores in-frame clones only, minus some. The table shows about 150,000 clones, with approximately 79% occurring only once. Sequencing was carried out using PBMCs. All receptors come from a man aged 45-65 years in good health and CMV-seropositive.

This chain connects TRBV30 to TRBJ1-6; D call uncertain. The CDR3 runs to 13 residues. The germline V gene encodes CDR1 GTSNPN and CDR2 SVGIG (reference sequence). V was trimmed by 5 bases and J by 0 bases, leaving 5 bases between them. The CDR3 loop is CAWEGSYNSPLHF. The CDR3 DNA sequence: TGTGCCTGGGAGGGCTCCTATAATTCACCCCTCCACTTT.

The chain has TRBV18 and TRBJ1-5; TRBD1 aligns across 12 bases. This CDR3 has 14 amino acids. Germline CDR1 and CDR2: KGHSH and LQKENI. After removal of 5 bases from V and 11 bases from J, the junction contained 7 bases not matched to a gene. The CDR3 region has the DNA TGTGCCAGCTCATCCGGGACAGGGGGCCTGGCCCAGCATTTT. Translated, it gives CASSSGTGGLAQHF.

The rearrangement joins TRBV19 to TRBJ2-7; unclear D gene. Per germline, CDR1 LNHDA and CDR2 SQIVND (reference sequence). V was shortened by 3 bases and J by 6 bases, with 21 bases between the two germline ends. CDR3 length equals 16 residues. CDR3 amino acids: CASSISCRDSLCEQYF. CDR3 coding DNA: TGTGCCAGTAGTATTTCTTGCAGAGACTCCTTATGCGAGCAGTACTTC.

This chain joins TRBV13 and TRBJ2-7; 11 bases map to TRBD2. The CDR3 extends over 17 amino acids. J gave up 0 bases and V 5 bases, and 9 bases lay outside the gene matches. Germline V gene sequence: CDR1 PRHDT, CDR2 FYEKMQ (reference sequence). The CDR3 spells CASSPTGTSGSSYEQYF. In DNA, the CDR3 is TGTGCCAGCAGCCCGACCGGGACTAGCGGTAGCTCCTACGAGCAGTACTTC.

This clone was found once. This chain uses TRBV18 with TRBJ1-3, with unresolved D. This CDR3 has 16 residues. Per the germline V gene, CDR1 is KGHSH and CDR2 is LQKENI. V was trimmed by 3 bases and J by 0 bases, leaving 12 bases between them. The CDR3 protein is CASSPQTPFSGNTIYF. The DNA for the CDR3 is TGTGCCAGCTCACCCCAGACACCTTTCTCTGGAAACACCATATATTTT. The whole variable domain, remainder taken from reference TRBV18 and TRBJ1-3, is NAGVMQNPRHLVRRRGQEARLRCSPMKGHSHVYWYRQLPEEGLKFMVYLQKENIIDESGMPKERFSAEFPKEGPSILRIQQVVRGDSAAYFCASSPQTPFSGNTIYFGEGSWLTVV.

This clone was observed a handful of times. This sequence joins TRBV15 and TRBJ2-3, with D maybe TRBD2 (5 bases). Germline V CDR1 and CDR2: LNHNV, YYDKDF (reference sequence). V was trimmed by 4 bases and J by 0 bases, leaving 11 bases between them. This CDR3 is 15 amino acids long. The CDR3 sequence is CATSNPSGSTDTQYF. The CDR3 region has the DNA TGTGCCACCAGCAACCCGTCGGGGAGCACAGATACGCAGTATTTT.

The V call is TRBV9, the J call TRBJ2-2; 8 bases line up with TRBD2. Germline V lookup: CDR1 SGDLS, CDR2 YYNGEE. V gave up 0 bases and J gave up 6 bases; unmatched junction bases: 13. The CDR3 contains 18 residues. The chain's CDR3 is CASSVASGSNSGPGELFF. CDR3 in DNA: TGTGCCAGCAGCGTAGCAAGCGGGAGTAACTCAGGTCCCGGGGAGCTGTTTTTT. The full variable domain, rest sourced from reference TRBV9 and TRBJ2-2, is DSGVTQTPKHLITATGQRVTLRCSPRSGDLSVYWYQQSLDQGLQFLIQYYNGEERAKGNILERFSAQQFPDLHSELNLSSLELGDSALYFCASSVASGSNSGPGELFFGEGSRLTVL.

This clone was recorded once. The V gene is TRBV5-1, the J gene TRBJ2-5; 8 nucleotides match TRBD1. This CDR3 has 12 amino acids. The V gene's germline CDR1 is SGHRS and CDR2 YFSETQ. Germline trimming cut 8 bases from V and 4 bases from J; bases unmatched to any gene: 4. The CDR3: CASGQGGETQYF. The DNA of the CDR3 is TGCGCCAGTGGACAGGGTGGAGAGACCCAGTACTTC.

This clone was seen once. V is TRBV5-1 and J is TRBJ2-3; D perhaps matches TRBD2 (6 bases). The V end lost 2 bases, the J end lost 1 base, and 8 bases lay between the germline ends. Germline values: CDR1 SGHRS, CDR2 YFSETQ. The length of the CDR3 is 14 residues. CDR3 DNA: TGCGCCAGCAGCTTCGCTAGCGGCACAGATACGCAGTATTTT. Residues: CASSFASGTDTQYF.

Turning to this clone: This sample includes further DNA sequences coding for the same CDR3. The rearrangement links TRBV5-1 to TRBJ2-7, with TRBD1 matching over 7 bases. The CDR3 contains 13 residues. With V trimmed by 0 bases and J by 4 bases, 1 base remained unmatched. Germline assignment: CDR1 SGHRS and CDR2 YFSETQ. DNA of the CDR3: TGCGCCAGCAGCTTGGACAGGGGTTACGAGCAGTACTTC. Translating gives CASSLDRGYEQYF. Variable domain in full (rest from reference TRBV5-1 and TRBJ2-7): KAGVTQTPRYLIKTRGQQVTLSCSPISGHRSVSWYQQTPGQGLQFLFEYFSETQRNKGNFPGRFSGRQFSNSRSEMNVSTLELGDSALYLCASSLDRGYEQYFGPGTRLTVT.

V gene TRBV11-2 combines with J gene TRBJ2-3; tentatively, D is TRBD1 (6 bases). V was pared by 0 bases and J by 10 bases, with 11 bases between. The CDR3 loop spans 13 amino acids. Germline V gene data show CDR1 as SGHAT and CDR2 as FQNNGV. The chain's CDR3 is CASSLDVQGPQYF. CDR3 coding DNA: TGTGCCAGCAGCTTAGATGTGCAGGGGCCGCAGTATTTT.

This chain uses TRBV2 with TRBJ2-7; unclear D gene. The CDR3 is 12 amino acids. Germline assignment: CDR1 SNHLY and CDR2 FYNNEI. The V gene lost 10 bases and the J gene lost 0 bases, with 10 bases spanning the gap. The CDR3 nucleotides are TGTGCCACGGAGCAGACCTCCTACGAGCAGTACTTC. Translation: CATEQTSYEQYF.

The chain employs TRBV10-3 and TRBJ2-7, with D maybe TRBD1 (6 bases). The CDR3 is made up of 13 amino acids. CDR1 and CDR2 (germline): ENHRY, SYGVKD. V was shortened by 6 bases and J by 3 bases, with 12 bases between the two germline ends. The CDR3 DNA reads TGTGCCATCAGGGCCGGGACAAACTACGAGCAGTACTTC. Translating it yields CAIRAGTNYEQYF.

The chain links TRBV5-6 to TRBJ2-3, with TRBD1 matching 9 bases. Looked up from germline, CDR1 is SGHDT and CDR2 is YYEEEE. V was pared by 4 bases and J by 5 bases, with 14 bases of the junction left unmatched. The CDR3 is made up of 17 amino acids. In DNA form, the CDR3 reads TGTGCCAGCAGCCCTAGTCCGGGACAGGGTAGATTAGATACGCAGTATTTT. Amino acid sequence: CASSPSPGQGRLDTQYF.

This clone was seen a handful of times. This chain links TRBV9 with TRBJ2-1; 8 nucleotides match TRBD1. Germline V gene sequence: CDR1 SGDLS, CDR2 YYNGEE. The CDR3 spans 15 residues. Trimming at V came to 0 bases and at J to 6 bases, leaving 5 bases not matched to a gene. CDR3 in amino acids: CASSVVGTGGNEQFF. The CDR3 DNA sequence: TGTGCCAGCAGCGTAGTGGGGACAGGCGGCAATGAGCAGTTCTTC.

The rearrangement joins TRBV5-5 to TRBJ1-6; D gene unclear. The germline V gene encodes CDR1 SGHKS and CDR2 YYEKEE (reference sequence). The CDR3 has 13 amino acids. V was cut by 5 bases and J by 10 bases, with 13 bases left in between. CDR3 sequence reads: CASSLVPASPLHF. In DNA form, the CDR3 reads TGTGCCAGCAGTCTTGTACCTGCGTCACCCCTCCACTTT.

The chain carries TRBV6-6 and TRBJ2-7; D might be TRBD1 (6 bases). V lost 6 bases to trimming and J lost 0 bases, with 15 bases between them. Germline V CDR1 and CDR2: MNHNY, SVGAGI (reference sequence). The CDR3 has 15 residues. CDR3 DNA sequence: TGTGCCAGCAGCCAGGGGACGGCGGGCTCCTACGAGCAGTACTTC. Translation gives CASSQGTAGSYEQYF.

This clone was counted a few times. The rearrangement links TRBV4-1 to TRBJ1-1; D is ambiguous. Between the trimmed V and J ends, which lost 1 base and 4 bases, there was a span of 7 bases. This CDR3 has 13 residues. CDR1 and CDR2 (germline): MGHRA, YSYEKL. CDR3 sequence (DNA): TGCGCCAGCAGCCAAGCTTCGGGCACTGAAGCTTTCTTT. Protein product: CASSQASGTEAFF.

V gene TRBV5-1 combines with J gene TRBJ2-3; D remains unclear. This CDR3 comprises 13 residues. Germline loops: CDR1 SGHRS, CDR2 YFSETQ. The germline V and J ends were trimmed by 4 bases and 2 bases, with 8 bases remaining between them. The CDR3 protein is CASSPPPTDTQYF. DNA for the CDR3: TGCGCCAGCAGCCCTCCCCCCACAGATACGCAGTATTTT.

There are a few counts of this clone. The chain uses TRBV6-5 and TRBJ1-6; D is possibly TRBD1 (6 bases). The CDR3 runs 14 residues. The V and J ends lost 6 bases and 8 bases respectively, with 14 bases between them. The germline CDR1 and CDR2 sequences are MNHEY and SVGAGI. The CDR3 is CASRADRRYSPLHF. DNA of the CDR3: TGTGCCAGCAGGGCCGACAGGCGATATTCACCCCTCCACTTT.

The J gene is TRBJ1-1, the V gene TRBV2; D is ambiguous. CDR1 and CDR2 (germline): SNHLY, FYNNEI. The CDR3 totals 13 residues. Trimming took off 7 bases at V and 2 bases at J, with 11 bases between the two ends. The CDR3 coding sequence is TGTGCCAGCACCTATTTTCCTAACACTGAAGCTTTCTTT. As protein: CASTYFPNTEAFF. Based on the CDR3 plus reference TRBV2 and TRBJ1-1, the full variable domain is EPEVTQTPSHQVTQMGQEVILRCVPISNHLYFYWYRQILGQKVEFLVSFYNNEISEKSEIFDDQFSVERPDGSNFTLKIRSTKLEDSAMYFCASTYFPNTEAFFGQGTRLTVV.

The gene calls are TRBV9 and TRBJ2-3; 10 bases map to TRBD2. The CDR3 is 18 residues long. CDR1 and CDR2 (germline): SGDLS, YYNGEE. With 5 bases clipped from V and 6 bases from J, the junction kept 18 bases outside the gene matches. The CDR3 region is CASSAKAGLAGVGDTQYF. CDR3 nucleotides: TGTGCCAGCAGTGCTAAAGCGGGGCTAGCGGGAGTGGGTGATACGCAGTATTTT.

The chain carries TRBV7-9 and TRBJ2-5, with TRBD1 as a possible D gene (5 bases). CDR3 length equals 12 residues. The germline gives CDR1 SEHNR, CDR2 FQNEAQ (reference sequence). The CDR3 DNA is TGTTCCACCTCCTTTTCCGAAGGGGCCCAGTACTTC. Translating gives CSTSFSEGAQYF.

This clone was detected a few times. V usage is TRBV2 and J usage is TRBJ1-1; the match to TRBD1 covers 7 bases. The germline V gene has CDR1 SNHLY and CDR2 FYNNEI. This CDR3 spans 13 amino acids. The V segment lost 6 bases and the J segment 4 bases; nucleotides outside the gene matches: 5. CDR3 sequence: CASSPTGSTEAFF. CDR3 sequence (DNA): TGTGCCAGCAGCCCGACAGGGAGCACTGAAGCTTTCTTT.

This chain uses TRBV15 with TRBJ2-3; the match to TRBD2 covers 10 bases. The CDR3 has 18 residues. V shed 2 bases, J shed 0 bases, and the junction held 8 bases outside the gene matches. CDR1 is LNHNV, CDR2 YYDKDF, per germline (reference sequence). The CDR3 nucleotides read TGTGCCACCAGCAGAAATTGGATAGCGGGGGGTAGCACAGATACGCAGTATTTT. Translated, it gives CATSRNWIAGGSTDTQYF.

This sequence joins TRBV10-3 and TRBJ2-7; TRBD1 matches 7 bases. CDR3 length: 15 residues. Germline V gives CDR1 ENHRY, CDR2 SYGVKD. The junction had 14 bases not matched to a gene; V was cut back by 8 bases and J by 4 bases. The CDR3 loop is CAIRDSLQGGYEQYF. In nucleotides, the CDR3 is TGTGCCATCCGGGACAGCTTGCAGGGTGGATACGAGCAGTACTTC.

This chain's CDR3 is CSVQRTIGEQYF. CDR3 nucleotides: TGCAGCGTTCAGCGGACTATCGGCGAGCAGTACTTC. The rearrangement links TRBV29-1 to TRBJ2-7; a possible D gene is TRBD2 (6 bases). Germline V gene lookup returns CDR1 SQVTM and CDR2 ANQGSEA. The V and J ends lost 5 bases and 6 bases respectively, with 14 bases between them. The CDR3 sequence is 12 residues long.

This chain uses TRBV5-5 with TRBJ1-6, with D unresolved. The CDR3 totals 16 residues. V lost 4 bases and J 7 bases, leaving 18 bases between the germline ends. Germline values: CDR1 SGHKS, CDR2 YYEKEE (reference sequence). CDR3 sequence: CASSVRTLLLNSPLHF. CDR3 in DNA: TGTGCCAGCAGCGTCAGAACCTTACTACTAAATTCACCCCTCCACTTT.

Of note for this clone: One junction end disagrees with the germline gene, perhaps due to a read error. The rearrangement uses TRBV15 and TRBJ2-1; 7 positions agree with TRBD1. From germline, CDR1 is LNHNV and CDR2 YYDKDF (reference sequence). This CDR3 is built from 13 residues. The CDR3 loop is CATSRESDRTRIF. The CDR3 DNA reads as TGTGCCACCAGCAGAGAGTCGGACAGGACCCGCATCTTC.

The J gene is TRBJ2-1, the V gene TRBV11-2; 7 bases align to TRBD1. The V gene end was trimmed by 2 bases and the J gene end by 3 bases; junction bases not matched to a gene: 4. This CDR3 spans 15 amino acids. Germline V CDR1 and CDR2: SGHAT, FQNNGV. This CDR3 is CASSLSRGFYNEQFF. The DNA of the CDR3 is TGTGCCAGCAGCTTAAGCAGGGGGTTCTACAATGAGCAGTTCTTC.